What follows is one T cell receptor beta chain and its context. Its matching antigen is unknown. Some clones are missing from TCRdb's copy, which holds only in-frame ones; the method was immunoSEQ multiplex PCR. Here the sample spans 150,000 to 200,000 clones, around 85% being singletons. The data stem from a study of cytomegalovirus exposure and HLA in healthy donors. The overall study: The same platform as the roughly 670 first-cohort repertoires was used for the 110 or so validation repertoires, a later analysis reported. Study observations and caveats: Reportedly, cytomegalovirus status was diagnosed with high sensitivity and specificity. Subsequent analysis revealed that first-cohort TCR clusters tended to co-occur in the approximately 120 validation repertoires. Researchers catalogued some 160 TCR beta chains as cytomegalovirus-associated.

This sequence originates from a man aged 30 to 39 in good health and CMV-seropositive. The specimen was PBMCs.

CDR3 in amino acids: CASGLGTSSGGTDTQYF. Written as DNA, the CDR3 is TGTGCTAGTGGTTTGGGCACTTCTAGCGGGGGTACAGATACGCAGTATTTT. The chain recombines TRBV12-5 with TRBJ2-3, with 10 bases identical to TRBD2. J was trimmed by 3 bases and V by 1 base; bases with no gene match: 7. The CDR3 runs 17 residues. Germline CDR1 LGHNT, CDR2 FRNRAP. The variable domain in full, with the rest retrieved from reference TRBV12-5 and TRBJ2-3, is DARVTQTPRHKVTEMGQEVTMRCQPILGHNTVFWYRQTMMQGLELLAYFRNRAPLDDSGMPKDRFSAEMPDATLATLKIQPSEPRDSAVYFCASGLGTSSGGTDTQYFGPGTRLTVL.